The 27 T cell receptor beta chains reported below all come from one sample, sequenced in a study of T cells in localized non-small cell lung cancer. Using immunoSEQ multiplex PCR, the repertoire was profiled, and TCRdb retains in-frame clones only, with some absent. The table has around 83,000 clones, roughly 86% seen once; the top ten hold more than 14%. The sample in question was peripheral blood, obtained before any cancer treatment. Receptor source: a man aged 35 to 69 with stage I squamous cell lung carcinoma.

The rearrangement links TRBV30 to TRBJ1-2; D is perhaps TRBD1 (6 bases). The V end lost 4 bases, the J end lost 5 bases, and 14 bases lay between the germline ends. Per germline, CDR1 GTSNPN and CDR2 SVGIG (reference sequence). The CDR3 spans 13 residues. The CDR3 loop is CAWNKPGDYGYTF. As DNA, the CDR3 is TGTGCCTGGAATAAGCCAGGGGATTATGGCTACACCTTC.

The sample holds one count of this clone. The rearrangement links TRBV4-3 to TRBJ2-4; a weak D match, TRBD2 (6 bases). The germline CDR1 and CDR2 sequences are LGHNA and YSLEER. The ends were cut back, 1 base at V and 2 bases at J, with 15 bases in the middle. CDR3 size: 17 residues. The CDR3 sequence: CASSQGVLALSKNIQYF. The CDR3 nucleotides are TGCGCCAGCAGCCAAGGGGTCCTAGCGCTATCCAAAAACATTCAGTACTTC.

The V gene is TRBV28, the J gene TRBJ2-7; D is perhaps TRBD1 (5 bases). V lost 4 bases, J lost 1 base, and 11 bases lay in between. The CDR3 runs 14 residues. The germline CDR1 and CDR2 sequences are MDHEN and SYDVKM. The CDR3 bases are TGTGCCAGCAGTTCAAGACAGCCTTCCTACGAGCAGTACTTC. Translating gives CASSSRQPSYEQYF.

V and J are TRBV11-3 and TRBJ2-5; 8 bases map to TRBD2. CDR1 is SGHNT, CDR2 YENEEA, per germline. The V segment lost 4 bases and the J segment 0 bases; nucleotides outside the gene matches: 10. This CDR3 has 17 amino acids. The CDR3 nucleotides read TGTGCCAGCAGCTCCCCCAGCGGGGGCGAGTACCAAGAGACCCAGTACTTC. Translation: CASSSPSGGEYQETQYF.

This clone has more than one count but fewer than ten. The chain has TRBV30 and TRBJ1-5; D unclear. The CDR3 is made up of 12 amino acids. Trimming took 2 bases from V and 5 from J, leaving 7 bases between them. Germline CDR1 and CDR2: GTSNPN and SVGIG (reference sequence). CDR3 sequence reads: CAWSFIYQPQHF. CDR3 bases: TGTGCCTGGAGTTTCATCTATCAGCCCCAGCATTTT.

This sequence joins TRBV5-5 and TRBJ2-7, with D tentatively TRBD1 (6 bases). CDR3 length: 15 amino acids. V was shortened by 4 bases and J by 1 base, with 15 bases between the two germline ends. Germline-derived CDR1 and CDR2 are SGHKS and YYEKEE (reference sequence). CDR3 sequence reads: CASSPGTHLSYEQYF. The DNA for the CDR3 is TGTGCCAGCAGCCCCGGGACACACCTTTCCTACGAGCAGTACTTC.

This clone occurred once. The chain employs TRBV6-1 and TRBJ2-7, with 8 nucleotides matching TRBD1. This CDR3 contains 15 residues. V was pared by 7 bases and J by 0 bases, with 8 bases of the junction left unmatched. Germline V gives CDR1 MNHNS, CDR2 SASEGT. The CDR3 spells CASIWTGNPSYEQYF. The CDR3 DNA reads TGTGCCAGCATCTGGACAGGGAACCCCTCCTACGAGCAGTACTTC.

The chain carries TRBV5-6 and TRBJ2-3; D ambiguous. CDR1 and CDR2 from the germline V gene are SGHDT and YYEEEE. V lost 4 bases and J lost 2, with 5 bases in between. The CDR3 totals 12 residues. In DNA form, the CDR3 reads TGTGCCAGCAGCCAACTCACAGATACGCAGTATTTT. Protein sequence: CASSQLTDTQYF. Using reference TRBV5-6 and TRBJ2-3 for the parts outside the CDR3, the full variable domain is DAGVTQSPTHLIKTRGQQVTLRCSPKSGHDTVSWYQQALGQGPQFIFQYYEEEERQRGNFPDRFSGHQFPNYSSELNVNALLLGDSALYLCASSQLTDTQYFGPGTRLTVL.

This chain links TRBV7-8 with TRBJ2-7; 10 nucleotides line up with TRBD1. Germline CDR1 and CDR2: SGHVS and FQNEAQ. This CDR3 contains 15 residues. With V trimmed by 4 bases and J by 2 bases, 5 bases remained unmatched. The CDR3 DNA sequence: TGTGCCAGCAGCTGGGGACAGGGGAGAGCCTACGAGCAGTACTTC. Its translation: CASSWGQGRAYEQYF.

The count of this clone is one. The V call is TRBV5-8, the J call TRBJ2-5; TRBD2 matches at 8 bases. This CDR3 has 17 amino acids. Germline-derived CDR1 and CDR2 are SGHTS and YDEGEE. The V and J ends lost 4 bases and 2 bases, in that order; junction bases with no gene match: 13. The CDR3 loop is CASSPTRGGAPQETQYF. Here the CDR3 DNA reads TGTGCCAGCAGCCCCACTCGGGGGGGGGCACCACAAGAGACCCAGTACTTC.

The rearrangement uses TRBV4-3 and TRBJ1-4, with TRBD1 as a possible D gene (6 bases). Germline loops: CDR1 LGHNA, CDR2 YSLEER. The V and J ends lost 0 bases and 8 bases respectively, with 13 bases between them. The CDR3 sequence is 15 residues long. The CDR3 region has the DNA TGCGCCAGCAGCCAAGATCGGGGGCTAGGCGAAAAACTGTTTTTT. Translation gives CASSQDRGLGEKLFF.

The V gene is TRBV7-6, the J gene TRBJ1-6; a weak D match, TRBD1 (5 bases). CDR3 length: 13 amino acids. CDR1 SGHVS and CDR2 FNYEAQ come from the germline V gene. The ends were cut back, 1 base at V and 7 bases at J, with 5 bases in the middle. This CDR3 is CASSLGGNSPLHF. The CDR3 DNA reads TGTGCCAGCAGCTTAGGGGGGAATTCACCCCTCCACTTT.

This chain links TRBV28 with TRBJ1-5; 7 bases fit TRBD1. J was trimmed by 2 bases and V by 8 bases; bases with no gene match: 9. This CDR3 has 15 residues. CDR1 and CDR2 (germline): MDHEN, SYDVKM. CDR3 DNA: TGTGCCAGCTTTAGAGGGGGCGAGGGCAATCAGCCCCAGCATTTT. It yields the protein CASFRGGEGNQPQHF.

The chain carries TRBV9 and TRBJ2-2, with D uncertain. Trimming shortened V by 4 bases and J by 1 base, and 5 bases separated the two germline ends. The CDR3 runs 13 residues. CDR1 and CDR2 from the germline V gene are SGDLS and YYNGEE. CDR3: CASSLKNTGELFF. CDR3 sequence (DNA): TGTGCCAGCAGCCTAAAGAACACCGGGGAGCTGTTTTTT.

CDR3 sequence: CASSWEQHTIYF. As DNA, the CDR3 is TGTGCCAGTAGTTGGGAACAGCACACCATATATTTT. The chain recombines TRBV19 with TRBJ1-3, with D uncertain. Germline lookup yields CDR1 LNHDA and CDR2 SQIVND (reference sequence). Trimming took off 5 bases at V and 8 bases at J, with 10 bases between the two ends. The CDR3 sequence is 12 residues long.

J is TRBJ1-4 and V is TRBV15; D is possibly TRBD1 (6 bases). With 8 bases removed from V and 5 bases from J, the gap between germline ends came to 15 bases. The CDR3 is 14 amino acids. From germline, CDR1 is LNHNV and CDR2 YYDKDF (reference sequence). The CDR3 loop is CATGFGGPNEKLFF. The CDR3 nucleotides are TGTGCCACCGGTTTTGGGGGCCCCAATGAAAAACTGTTTTTT.

The chain links TRBV5-1 to TRBJ2-2; unclear D gene. V dropped 3 bases and J dropped 3 bases, with 6 bases sitting between them. The germline V gene encodes CDR1 SGHRS and CDR2 YFSETQ. The CDR3 is made up of 13 amino acids. The chain's CDR3 is CASSSLYTGELFF. DNA of the CDR3: TGCGCCAGCAGCTCTCTTTACACCGGGGAGCTGTTTTTT.

The chain couples TRBV7-3 to TRBJ2-1; 9 bases align to TRBD2. This CDR3 is built from 13 residues. Germline values: CDR1 SGHTA, CDR2 FQGTGA. Losses at the gene ends were 3 bases for V and 12 bases for J; bases not matched to a gene: 6. The CDR3 DNA reads TGTGCCAGCAGCTTTCAGCGGGGGGAGGTGCAGTTCTTC. Residues: CASSFQRGEVQFF.

This sequence joins TRBV10-3 and TRBJ2-5, with a tentative D call TRBD2 (7 bases). Between the trimmed V and J ends, which lost 3 bases and 5 bases, there was a span of 10 bases. CDR3 length equals 13 residues. The germline CDR1 and CDR2 sequences are ENHRY and SYGVKD. Here the CDR3 DNA reads TGTGCCATCAGTGACCGGGGGGCGGAGACCCAGTACTTC. Its protein product is CAISDRGAETQYF.

The rearrangement links TRBV2 to TRBJ1-6; possibly TRBD1 for D (6 bases). Germline CDR1 and CDR2: SNHLY and FYNNEI. Trimming shortened V by 3 bases and J by 6 bases, and 21 bases separated the two germline ends. The CDR3 has 18 residues. The CDR3 DNA reads TGTGCCAGCAGTGACGTCAGGGGCCTTACCGGTACTAATTCACCCCTCCACTTT. It translates to CASSDVRGLTGTNSPLHF. Full variable domain (rest looked up from reference TRBV2 and TRBJ1-6): EPEVTQTPSHQVTQMGQEVILRCVPISNHLYFYWYRQILGQKVEFLVSFYNNEISEKSEIFDDQFSVERPDGSNFTLKIRSTKLEDSAMYFCASSDVRGLTGTNSPLHFGNGTRLTVT.

The chain joins TRBV5-4 to TRBJ1-1, with a weak D call TRBD1 (5 bases). Germline CDR1 reads SGHNT; CDR2 reads YYREEE (reference sequence). V lost 4 bases and J lost 1, with 14 bases in between. CDR3 length equals 15 residues. CDR3 in DNA: TGTGCCAGCAGCCGCGAAAGAGGGGCGAACACTGAAGCTTTCTTT. Residues: CASSRERGANTEAFF.

In nucleotides, the CDR3 is TGTGCCAGCAGCTTTAGGGGAATCCTCGAGCAGTACTTC. Amino acid sequence: CASSFRGILEQYF. The V call is TRBV13, the J call TRBJ2-7; TRBD1 is a possible D gene (5 bases). This CDR3 has 13 residues. From germline, CDR1 is PRHDT and CDR2 FYEKMQ (reference sequence). Trimming cost V 3 bases and J 6 bases, with 12 bases left between them.

This sequence joins TRBV9 and TRBJ1-3; weak D call: TRBD1 (5 bases). This CDR3 is built from 14 residues. The germline gives CDR1 SGDLS, CDR2 YYNGEE. Trimming stripped 0 bases from V and 3 bases from J, with 7 bases between. In DNA form, the CDR3 reads TGTGCCAGCAGCGTAGAAGGGGTTGGAAACACCATATATTTT. Translating it yields CASSVEGVGNTIYF.

The chain couples TRBV28 to TRBJ1-4, with D uncertain. Germline V gives CDR1 MDHEN, CDR2 SYDVKM. V was shortened by 3 bases and J by 3 bases, with 17 bases between the two germline ends. The CDR3 spans 17 residues. CDR3 amino acids: CASSFGVGGRANEKLFF. CDR3 sequence (DNA): TGTGCCAGCAGTTTCGGGGTAGGAGGTCGAGCTAATGAAAAACTGTTTTTT.

The chain recombines TRBV7-2 with TRBJ1-1; D perhaps matches TRBD1 (5 bases). The CDR3 sequence is 14 residues long. In germline, CDR1 is SGHTA, CDR2 FQGNSA. V shed 2 bases and J shed 5 bases, with 12 bases lying between them. In DNA form, the CDR3 reads TGTGCCAGCAGCTTAATGGTCGGGGGTACTGAAGCTTTCTTT. Protein: CASSLMVGGTEAFF.

The chain is built from TRBV2 and TRBJ2-4, with D possibly being TRBD1 (5 bases). The germline gives CDR1 SNHLY, CDR2 FYNNEI. V was cut by 4 bases and J by 2 bases, with 12 bases left in between. The CDR3 spans 15 residues. The CDR3 sequence: CASSGGQGSKNIQYF. The DNA for the CDR3 is TGTGCCAGCAGTGGTGGACAAGGTTCCAAAAACATTCAGTACTTC.

The gene calls are TRBV6-5 and TRBJ2-5, with D unclear. V was shortened by 2 bases and J by 4 bases, with 8 bases between the two germline ends. The CDR3 loop spans 13 amino acids. CDR1 and CDR2 (germline): MNHEY, SVGAGI. The CDR3 protein is CASSYVWGETQYF. The CDR3 bases are TGTGCCAGCAGTTACGTTTGGGGAGAGACCCAGTACTTC.